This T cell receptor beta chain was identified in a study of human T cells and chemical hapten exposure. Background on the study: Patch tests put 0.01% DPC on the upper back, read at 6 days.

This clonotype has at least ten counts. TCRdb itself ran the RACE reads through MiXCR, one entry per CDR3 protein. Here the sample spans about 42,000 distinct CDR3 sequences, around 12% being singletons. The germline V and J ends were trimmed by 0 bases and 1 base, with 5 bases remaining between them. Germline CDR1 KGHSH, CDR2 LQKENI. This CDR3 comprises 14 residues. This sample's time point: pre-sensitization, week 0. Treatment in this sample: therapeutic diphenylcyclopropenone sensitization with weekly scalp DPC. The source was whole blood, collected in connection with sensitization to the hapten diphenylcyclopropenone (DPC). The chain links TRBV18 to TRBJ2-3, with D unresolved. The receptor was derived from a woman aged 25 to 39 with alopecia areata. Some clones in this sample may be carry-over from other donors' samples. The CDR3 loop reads CASSPPYRTDTQYF. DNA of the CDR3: TGTGCCAGCTCACCACCGTACCGCACAGATACGCAGTATTTT.